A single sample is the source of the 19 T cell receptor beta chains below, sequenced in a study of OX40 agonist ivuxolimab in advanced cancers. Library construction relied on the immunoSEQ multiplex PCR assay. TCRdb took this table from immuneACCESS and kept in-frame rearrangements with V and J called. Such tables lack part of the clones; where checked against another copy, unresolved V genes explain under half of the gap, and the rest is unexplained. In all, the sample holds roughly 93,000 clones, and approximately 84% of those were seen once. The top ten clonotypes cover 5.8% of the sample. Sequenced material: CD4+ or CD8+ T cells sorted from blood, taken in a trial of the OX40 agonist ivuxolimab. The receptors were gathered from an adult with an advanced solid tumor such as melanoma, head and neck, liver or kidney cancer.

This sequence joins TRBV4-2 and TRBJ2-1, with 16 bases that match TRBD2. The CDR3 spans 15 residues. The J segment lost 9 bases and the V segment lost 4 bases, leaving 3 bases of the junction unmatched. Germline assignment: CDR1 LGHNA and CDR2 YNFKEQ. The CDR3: CASSPGTSGGVEQFF. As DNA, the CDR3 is TGTGCCAGCAGCCCCGGGACTAGCGGGGGGGTTGAGCAGTTCTTC.

In nucleotides, the CDR3 is TGTGCCAGCATTCCCTGGGGGGGACAGGGGGTTAATGAGCAGTTCTTC. This codes for CASIPWGGQGVNEQFF. This chain connects TRBV28 to TRBJ2-1; 11 nucleotides align to TRBD1. Germline CDR1 and CDR2: MDHEN and SYDVKM. Unmatched junction bases numbered 12, after V lost 7 bases and J lost 7 bases. CDR3 length: 16 residues.

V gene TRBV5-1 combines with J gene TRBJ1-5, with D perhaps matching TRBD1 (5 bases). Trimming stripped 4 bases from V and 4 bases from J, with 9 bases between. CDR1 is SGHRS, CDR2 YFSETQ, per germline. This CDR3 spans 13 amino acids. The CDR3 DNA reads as TGCGCCAGCAGCCCCGGGGGGAATCAGCCCCAGCATTTT. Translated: CASSPGGNQPQHF.

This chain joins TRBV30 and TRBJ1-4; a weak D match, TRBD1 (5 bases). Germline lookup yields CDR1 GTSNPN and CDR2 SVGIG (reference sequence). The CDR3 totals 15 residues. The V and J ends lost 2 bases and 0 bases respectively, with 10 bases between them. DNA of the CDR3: TGTGCCTGGAGTATTGGGGGTGCAACTAATGAAAAACTGTTTTTT. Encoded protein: CAWSIGGATNEKLFF.

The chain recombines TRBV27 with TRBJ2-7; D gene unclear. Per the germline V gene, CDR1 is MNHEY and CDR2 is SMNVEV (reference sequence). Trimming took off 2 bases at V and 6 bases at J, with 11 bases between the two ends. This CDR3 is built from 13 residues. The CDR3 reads CASSLGGRAEQYF. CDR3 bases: TGTGCCAGCAGTTTAGGCGGTCGGGCCGAGCAGTACTTC.

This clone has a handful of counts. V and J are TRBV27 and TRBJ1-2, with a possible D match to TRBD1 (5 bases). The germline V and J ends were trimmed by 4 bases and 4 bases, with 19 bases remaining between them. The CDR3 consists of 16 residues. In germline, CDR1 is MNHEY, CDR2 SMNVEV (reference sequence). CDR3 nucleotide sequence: TGTGCCAGCAGTTCCCCCACCGGGGGGAGCGGCTATGGCTACACCTTC. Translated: CASSSPTGGSGYGYTF.

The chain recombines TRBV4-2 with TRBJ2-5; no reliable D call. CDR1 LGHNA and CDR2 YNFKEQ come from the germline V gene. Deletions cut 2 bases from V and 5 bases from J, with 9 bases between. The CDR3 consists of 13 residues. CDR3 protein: CASSQRTQETQYF. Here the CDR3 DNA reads TGTGCCAGCAGCCAAAGAACCCAGGAGACCCAGTACTTC.

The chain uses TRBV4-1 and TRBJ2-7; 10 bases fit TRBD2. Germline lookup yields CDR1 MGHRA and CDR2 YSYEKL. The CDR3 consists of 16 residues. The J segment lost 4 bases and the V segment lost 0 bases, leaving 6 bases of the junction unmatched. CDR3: CASSQDAGTSVYEQYF. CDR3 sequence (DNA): TGCGCCAGCAGCCAAGATGCCGGGACTAGCGTGTACGAGCAGTACTTC.

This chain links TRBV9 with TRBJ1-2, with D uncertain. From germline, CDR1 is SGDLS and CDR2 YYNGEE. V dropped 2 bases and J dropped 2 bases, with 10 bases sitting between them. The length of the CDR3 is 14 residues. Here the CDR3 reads CASSVGGLNYGYTF. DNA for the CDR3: TGTGCCAGCAGCGTGGGAGGTCTCAACTATGGCTACACCTTC.

The CDR3 is CATAPGQGAPSTDTQYF. The CDR3 DNA is TGTGCCACCGCTCCGGGACAGGGGGCTCCGAGCACAGATACGCAGTATTTT. The rearrangement joins TRBV15 to TRBJ2-3; 12 nucleotides agree with TRBD1. Germline lookup yields CDR1 LNHNV and CDR2 YYDKDF (reference sequence). The J segment lost 0 bases and the V segment lost 8 bases, leaving 9 bases of the junction unmatched. This CDR3 is built from 17 residues. The variable domain in full, completed from reference TRBV15 and TRBJ2-3, reads DAMVIQNPRYQVTQFGKPVTLSCSQTLNHNVMYWYQQKSSQAPKLLFHYYDKDFNNEADTPDNFQSRRPNTSFCFLDIRSPGLGDTAMYLCATAPGQGAPSTDTQYFGPGTRLTVL.

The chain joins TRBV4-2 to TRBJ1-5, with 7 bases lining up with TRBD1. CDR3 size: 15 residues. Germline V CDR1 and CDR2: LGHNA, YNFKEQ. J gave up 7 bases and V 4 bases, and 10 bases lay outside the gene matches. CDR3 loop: CASSRDREGRQPQHF. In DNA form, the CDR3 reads TGTGCCAGCAGCCGTGACAGGGAGGGAAGGCAGCCCCAGCATTTT.

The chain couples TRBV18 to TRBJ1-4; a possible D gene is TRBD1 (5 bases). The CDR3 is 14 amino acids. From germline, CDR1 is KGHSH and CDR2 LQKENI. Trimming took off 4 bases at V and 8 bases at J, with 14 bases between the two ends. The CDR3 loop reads CASSRDSLSEKLFF. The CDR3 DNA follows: TGTGCCAGCTCACGGGACTCCCTGAGCGAAAAACTGTTTTTT.

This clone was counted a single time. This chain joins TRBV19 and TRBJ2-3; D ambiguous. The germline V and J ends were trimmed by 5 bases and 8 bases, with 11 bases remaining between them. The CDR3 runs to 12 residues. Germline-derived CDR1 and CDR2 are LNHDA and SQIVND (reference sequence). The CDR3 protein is CASSPGMGTQYF. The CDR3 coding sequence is TGTGCCAGTAGTCCAGGTATGGGTACGCAGTATTTT.

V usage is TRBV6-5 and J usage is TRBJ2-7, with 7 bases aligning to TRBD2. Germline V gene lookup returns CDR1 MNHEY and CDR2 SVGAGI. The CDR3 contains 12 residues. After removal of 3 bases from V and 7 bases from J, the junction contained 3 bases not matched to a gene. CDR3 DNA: TGTGCCAGCAGTTATGATAGCGGGGAGCAGTACTTC. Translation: CASSYDSGEQYF.

CDR3 region: CASSGRFYGYTF. The CDR3 coding sequence is TGTGCCAGCAGCGGGCGGTTCTATGGCTACACCTTC. The chain is built from TRBV9 and TRBJ1-2; the D is unclear. V dropped 3 bases and J dropped 4 bases, with 7 bases sitting between them. The CDR3 loop spans 12 amino acids. Looked up from germline, CDR1 is SGDLS and CDR2 is YYNGEE.

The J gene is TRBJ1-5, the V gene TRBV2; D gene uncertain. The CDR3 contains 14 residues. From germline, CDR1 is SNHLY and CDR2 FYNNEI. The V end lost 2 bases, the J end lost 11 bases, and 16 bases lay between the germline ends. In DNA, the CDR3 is TGTGCCAGCAGTGAAAGTTCAACGCCCGCGTCCCAGCATTTT. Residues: CASSESSTPASQHF.

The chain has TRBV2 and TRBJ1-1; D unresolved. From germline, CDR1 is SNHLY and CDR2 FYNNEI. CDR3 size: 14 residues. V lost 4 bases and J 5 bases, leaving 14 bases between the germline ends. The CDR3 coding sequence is TGTGCCAGCAGTGCTACAGAGGATGGGACTGAAGCTTTCTTT. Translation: CASSATEDGTEAFF.

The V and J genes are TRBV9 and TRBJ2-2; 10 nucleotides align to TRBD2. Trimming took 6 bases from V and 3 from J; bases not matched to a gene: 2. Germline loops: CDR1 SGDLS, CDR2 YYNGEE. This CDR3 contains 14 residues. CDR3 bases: TGTGCCAGCACTAGCGGGAGTGACACCGGGGAGCTGTTTTTT. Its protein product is CASTSGSDTGELFF. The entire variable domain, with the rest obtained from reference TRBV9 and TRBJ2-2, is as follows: DSGVTQTPKHLITATGQRVTLRCSPRSGDLSVYWYQQSLDQGLQFLIQYYNGEERAKGNILERFSAQQFPDLHSELNLSSLELGDSALYFCASTSGSDTGELFFGEGSRLTVL.

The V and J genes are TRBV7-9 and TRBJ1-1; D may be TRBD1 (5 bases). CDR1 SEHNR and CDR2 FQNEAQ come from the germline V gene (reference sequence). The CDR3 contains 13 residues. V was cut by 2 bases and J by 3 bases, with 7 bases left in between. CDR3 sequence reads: CASSLRGDTEAFF. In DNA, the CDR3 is TGTGCCAGCAGCTTACGGGGGGACACTGAAGCTTTCTTT. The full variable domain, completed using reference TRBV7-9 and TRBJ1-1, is DTGVSQNPRHKITKRGQNVTFRCDPISEHNRLYWYRQTLGQGPEFLTYFQNEAQLEKSRLLSDRFSAERPKGSFSTLEIQRTEQGDSAMYLCASSLRGDTEAFFGQGTRLTVV.